Here is one TCR beta chain with its context. This specimen belongs to a study of blood T cell repertoires in COVID-19. Study summary: From the United States, Italy and Spain came samples of acute and convalescent COVID-19. T cells, B-cell-depleted T cells, or PBMCs supplied cDNA or gDNA.

The CDR3 is 15 residues long. Germline CDR1 WNHNN, CDR2 SYGVQD (reference sequence). With 3 bases removed from V and 2 bases from J, the gap between germline ends came to 13 bases. Authors' processing steps: It was from reference gene primer amplification that nucleated cell counts were estimated. Clones were sequenced by immunoSEQ multiplex PCR, and TCRdb holds only the in-frame ones, with some missing. D and trimming were read from the DNA, whereas the V and J calls and clone size are those reported in that table. The repertoire has roughly 63,000 clones, 85% to 90% of them found once; the top ten carry around 2.5%.

This chain connects TRBV10-1 to TRBJ1-1, with TRBD1 as a possible D gene (6 bases). Specimen: peripheral blood. This receptor was taken from a middle-aged man with acute or convalescent COVID-19. CDR3 coding DNA: TGCGCCAGCAGTGAAGGAACAGGGCTTAACACTGAAGCTTTCTTT. Encoded protein: CASSEGTGLNTEAFF.